Listed below are T cell receptor beta chains from one sample, sequenced in a study of Graves' ophthalmopathy and Graves' hyperthyroidism. MiXCR, run by TCRdb on the multiplex PCR reads, gives a single entry per CDR3 protein. The sample records about 210,000 distinct CDR3 sequences, approximately 29% being singletons. The sample was peripheral blood. The receptors derive from a man aged 50-60 years with Graves' ophthalmopathy. Both conserved end residues are part of each CDR3. Each record gives: D gene, clone size, J gene, V gene, CDR3 protein, CDR3 DNA. A D gene is named only where the DNA matches it firmly. Clone size is not always given. Where it is, it says once, few, many or a class for expanded clones.

D: TRBD1
size: many
J: TRBJ1-5
V: TRBV12-3/TRBV12-4
CDR3: CASSFGRTGGNQPQHF
DNA: TGTGCCAGCAGTTTTGGTCGGACAGGGGGCAATCAGCCCCAGCATTTT

D: -
size: many
J: TRBJ2-4
V: TRBV19
CDR3: CASSIIGVRGKNIQYF
DNA: TGTGCCAGTAGTATTATAGGGGTACGGGGCAAAAACATTCAGTACTTC

D: -
size: -
J: TRBJ1-1
V: TRBV30
CDR3: CAWVRVEAFF
DNA: TGTGCCTGGGTCAGGGTTGAAGCTTTCTTT

D: TRBD1
size: many
J: TRBJ1-5
V: TRBV28
CDR3: CASSWLSGGLSNQPQHF
DNA: TGTGCCAGCAGTTGGCTTTCAGGGGGGCTGAGCAATCAGCCCCAGCATTTT

D: TRBD1
size: few
J: TRBJ2-5
V: TRBV28
CDR3: CASSSPGQADGETQYF
DNA: TGTGCCAGCAGTTCCCCGGGACAGGCAGACGGAGAGACCCAGTACTTC

D: -
size: many
J: TRBJ2-7
V: TRBV6-1
CDR3: CASSEIITSSYEQYF
DNA: TGTGCCAGCAGTGAAATTATAACTTCCTCCTACGAGCAGTACTTC

D: -
size: -
J: TRBJ2-2
V: TRBV3-1
CDR3: CASSRLEGYGELFF
DNA: TGTGCCAGCAGCCGCCTAGAAGGATACGGGGAGCTGTTTTTT

D: -
size: many
J: TRBJ2-7
V: TRBV4-1
CDR3: CASSQERQSSPHYEQYF
DNA: TGCGCCAGCAGCCAAGAGAGGCAGTCATCACCGCACTACGAGCAGTACTTC

D: -
size: many
J: TRBJ1-5
V: TRBV18
CDR3: CASSPGDGPSNQPQHF
DNA: TGTGCCAGCTCACCCGGGGACGGTCCTAGCAATCAGCCCCAGCATTTT

D: -
size: many
J: TRBJ1-1
V: TRBV3-1
CDR3: CASSQDYLAEAFF
DNA: TGTGCCAGCAGCCAAGACTACCTCGCTGAAGCTTTCTTT

D: -
size: many
J: TRBJ2-5
V: TRBV20-1
CDR3: CSALLLKGQETQYF
DNA: TGCAGTGCTCTCTTGTTGAAGGGCCAAGAGACCCAGTACTTC

D: -
size: -
J: TRBJ2-6
V: TRBV6-1
CDR3: CASSHNPSGANVLTF
DNA: TGTGCCAGCAGCCACAACCCCTCTGGGGCCAACGTCCTGACTTTC

D: -
size: many
J: TRBJ1-2
V: TRBV28
CDR3: CASSLAGNYGYTF
DNA: TGTGCCAGCAGTTTGGCAGGGAACTATGGCTACACCTTC

D: -
size: many
J: TRBJ1-2
V: TRBV28
CDR3: CASSFVANYGYTF
DNA: TGTGCCAGCAGTTTTGTGGCTAACTATGGCTACACCTTC

D: TRBD2
size: many
J: TRBJ2-2
V: TRBV4-3
CDR3: CASSTPPILAGVTRTGELFF
DNA: TGCGCCAGCAGCACCCCCCCCATTTTAGCGGGGGTTACACGGACCGGGGAGCTGTTTTTT

D: -
size: many
J: TRBJ1-5
V: TRBV6-2/TRBV6-3
CDR3: CASSYSSPDVQPQHF
DNA: TGTGCCAGCAGTTACTCTTCGCCAGACGTTCAGCCCCAGCATTTT

D: TRBD2
size: many
J: TRBJ2-2
V: TRBV29-1
CDR3: CSVSGLAESNTGELFF
DNA: TGCAGCGTTTCGGGACTAGCGGAGTCGAACACCGGGGAGCTGTTTTTT

D: -
size: -
J: TRBJ1-1
V: TRBV30
CDR3: CAWITGGTEAFF
DNA: TGTGCCTGGATCACGGGGGGCACTGAAGCTTTCTTT

D: -
size: many
J: TRBJ2-5
V: TRBV30
CDR3: CAWSVFLEWGQETQYF
DNA: TGTGCCTGGAGTGTTTTTCTGGAGTGGGGGCAAGAGACCCAGTACTTC

D: TRBD1
size: -
J: TRBJ2-7
V: TRBV11-1
CDR3: CASSLGRGTGTYEQYF
DNA: TGTGCCAGCAGCTTGGGAAGGGGGACAGGGACCTACGAGCAGTACTTC

D: TRBD2
size: many
J: TRBJ2-7
V: TRBV20-1
CDR3: CSARDPVAGSQGEQYF
DNA: TGCAGTGCTAGAGATCCCGTAGCGGGGTCCCAGGGAGAGCAGTACTTC

D: TRBD2
size: -
J: TRBJ2-7
V: TRBV4-1
CDR3: CASSQFGTSGYEQYF
DNA: TGCGCCAGCAGCCAATTCGGGACTAGCGGCTACGAGCAGTACTTC

D: -
size: many
J: TRBJ2-2
V: TRBV29-1
CDR3: CSVRGQGGVSGELFF
DNA: TGCAGCGTGAGAGGACAGGGAGGGGTTTCCGGGGAGCTGTTTTTT

D: TRBD1
size: many
J: TRBJ2-5
V: TRBV2
CDR3: CASRWGTAQETQYF
DNA: TGTGCCAGCAGGTGGGGGACAGCTCAAGAGACCCAGTACTTC

D: -
size: many
J: TRBJ1-2
V: TRBV5-1
CDR3: CASAAHDGNYGYTF
DNA: TGCGCCAGCGCCGCCCACGACGGGAACTATGGCTACACCTTC

D: -
size: many
J: TRBJ1-1
V: TRBV12-3/TRBV12-4
CDR3: CASSLNSPSEAFF
DNA: TGTGCCAGCAGTTTAAACAGCCCAAGCGAAGCTTTCTTT

D: -
size: many
J: TRBJ2-4
V: TRBV12-3/TRBV12-4
CDR3: CASSLTGLAKNIQYF
DNA: TGTGCCAGCAGTTTAACAGGTTTAGCCAAAAACATTCAGTACTTC

D: -
size: -
J: TRBJ1-5
V: TRBV19
CDR3: CASSTTGTRNQPQHF
DNA: TGTGCCAGTAGTACTACAGGGACCCGAAATCAGCCCCAGCATTTT

D: -
size: many
J: TRBJ1-2
V: TRBV6-5
CDR3: CASSYSRGDYGYTF
DNA: TGTGCCAGCAGTTACAGCCGGGGGGACTATGGCTACACCTTC

D: TRBD1
size: -
J: TRBJ1-1
V: TRBV6-2/TRBV6-3
CDR3: CASSYHPGQGELTGLETEAFF
DNA: TGTGCCAGCAGTTACCATCCGGGACAGGGGGAGCTAACAGGCCTGGAGACTGAGGCTTTCTTT

D: -
size: -
J: TRBJ1-2
V: TRBV19
CDR3: CASSIDSPTGGYTF
DNA: TGTGCCAGTAGTATAGACAGTCCAACGGGAGGCTACACCTTC

D: -
size: many
J: TRBJ2-7
V: TRBV14
CDR3: CASSQGLGGSYEQYF
DNA: TGTGCCAGCAGCCAAGGGTTGGGCGGCTCCTACGAGCAGTACTTC

D: -
size: many
J: TRBJ2-5
V: TRBV28
CDR3: CASRSGETQYF
DNA: TGTGCCAGCAGGTCGGGGGAGACCCAGTACTTC

D: -
size: many
J: TRBJ2-5
V: TRBV5-1
CDR3: CASSSNRRYQETQYF
DNA: TGCGCCAGCAGCTCCAACCGACGGTACCAAGAGACCCAGTACTTC

D: TRBD2
size: -
J: TRBJ2-7
V: TRBV6-2/TRBV6-3
CDR3: CASSYPGLAGGSNEQYF
DNA: TGTGCCAGCAGTTACCCAGGACTAGCGGGAGGTTCCAACGAGCAGTACTTC

D: TRBD2
size: many
J: TRBJ2-4
V: TRBV7-2
CDR3: CASSPTSGRHKNIQYF
DNA: TGTGCCAGCAGCCCTACTAGCGGGAGACACAAAAACATTCAGTACTTC

D: -
size: many
J: TRBJ1-5
V: TRBV27
CDR3: CASSRGGNQPQHF
DNA: TGTGCCAGCAGTCGAGGGGGGAATCAGCCCCAGCATTTT

D: -
size: -
J: TRBJ1-1
V: TRBV28
CDR3: CATSGVQNTEAFF
DNA: TGTGCCACAAGTGGGGTCCAGAACACTGAAGCTTTCTTT

D: -
size: -
J: TRBJ1-2
V: TRBV6-1
CDR3: CASSPGVGTAVYGYTF
DNA: TGTGCCAGCAGCCCAGGGGTTGGGACCGCGGTCTATGGCTACACCTTC

D: -
size: many
J: TRBJ2-7
V: TRBV5-1
CDR3: CASSLGAGRAYEQYF
DNA: TGCGCCAGCAGCTTGGGTGCAGGGAGAGCCTACGAGCAGTACTTC

D: TRBD2
size: many
J: TRBJ2-7
V: TRBV6-1
CDR3: CASRTLLAGGPYEQYF
DNA: TGTGCCAGCAGAACCCTACTAGCGGGAGGGCCCTACGAGCAGTACTTC

D: -
size: many
J: TRBJ1-1
V: TRBV28
CDR3: CASSLRRKAFF
DNA: TGTGCCAGCAGTTTGAGAAGGAAAGCTTTCTTT

D: -
size: many
J: TRBJ1-2
V: TRBV6-6
CDR3: CASKTPGDTMGYTF
DNA: TGTGCCAGCAAGACCCCGGGGGACACCATGGGCTACACCTTC

D: -
size: -
J: TRBJ2-5
V: TRBV5-1
CDR3: CASSSTGKETQYF
DNA: TGCGCCAGCAGCTCCACAGGGAAAGAGACCCAGTACTTC

D: TRBD1
size: many
J: TRBJ2-7
V: TRBV19
CDR3: CASKPGQGAGEQYF
DNA: TGTGCCAGCAAACCGGGACAGGGGGCTGGGGAGCAGTACTTC

D: -
size: many
J: TRBJ2-5
V: TRBV27
CDR3: CASKTPYQETQYF
DNA: TGTGCCAGCAAAACGCCGTACCAAGAGACCCAGTACTTC

D: -
size: many
J: TRBJ1-2
V: TRBV19
CDR3: CASTIDGYYGYTF
DNA: TGTGCCAGTACTATAGACGGTTACTATGGCTACACCTTC

D: -
size: -
J: TRBJ2-7
V: TRBV6-2/TRBV6-3
CDR3: CATLRGVGEQYF
DNA: TGTGCCACCCTAAGGGGGGTCGGAGAGCAGTACTTC